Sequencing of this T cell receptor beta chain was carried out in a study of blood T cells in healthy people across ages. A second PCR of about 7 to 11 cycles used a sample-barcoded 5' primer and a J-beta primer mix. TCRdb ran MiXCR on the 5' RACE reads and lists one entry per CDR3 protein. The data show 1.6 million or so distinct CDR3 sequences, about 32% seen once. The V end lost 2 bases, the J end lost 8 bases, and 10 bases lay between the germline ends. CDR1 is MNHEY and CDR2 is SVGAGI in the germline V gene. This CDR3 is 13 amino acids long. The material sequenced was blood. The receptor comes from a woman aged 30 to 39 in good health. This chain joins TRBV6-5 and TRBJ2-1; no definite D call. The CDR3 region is CASSYPRSDEQFF. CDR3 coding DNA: TGTGCCAGCAGTTACCCCCGGTCGGATGAGCAGTTCTTC.